This TCR beta chain was identified during a study of early T cells in non-severe SARS-CoV-2 infection. Turning to the study itself: Sequencing input comprised bulk RNA from unsorted whole blood; chain pairing was not available.

TCRdb fed the 5' RACE reads into MiXCR, producing one record per CDR3 protein. Here the sample spans approximately 31,000 distinct CDR3 sequences, 5.5% to 8% being singletons. CDR1 MNHEY and CDR2 SVGAGI come from the germline V gene. V lost 4 bases to trimming and J lost 6 bases, with 12 bases between them. The CDR3 spans 13 residues. This clonotype was seen many times. The sample taken for sequencing was whole blood. The rearrangement links TRBV6-5 to TRBJ1-2; TRBD1 might be the D (6 bases). This receptor was obtained from an adult who was a healthcare worker with PCR-confirmed SARS-CoV-2 infection or an uninfected control (not recorded which). The DNA of the CDR3 is TGTGCCAGCAGTTCCCTGGGGGCAGATGGCTACACCTTC. Protein sequence: CASSSLGADGYTF.